The 25 T cell receptor beta chains below were found in one sample sequenced in a study of regulatory T cells in long-lasting Graves disease. Library construction for TCR beta used iRepertoire HTBI primers and Arm-PCR of CDR3 regions. TCRdb called the multiplex PCR reads again in MiXCR, with one record for every CDR3 protein. The sample consists of 400,000 or so distinct CDR3 sequences, less than 25% of them appearing once. Time point of the sample: persistent/refractory GD, antithyroid drugs over 5 years with positive TRAb. RNA from PBMCs was the source of the TCR library. Here the sequenced sample was peripheral blood mononuclear cells (PBMCs), taken when the disease was refractory, from a patient treated with antithyroid drugs. The receptors originated from a female donor with Graves disease.

The V call is TRBV6-5, the J call TRBJ1-1; unclear D gene. Germline CDR1 is MNHEY and CDR2 is SVGAGI. Trimming took off 2 bases at V and 6 bases at J, with 16 bases between the two ends. The CDR3 totals 15 residues. In DNA, the CDR3 is TGTGCCAGCAGTTACAGGGAAAGCGGCTTACCTGAAGCTTTCTTT. Its protein is CASSYRESGLPEAFF.

Only a few counts were recorded for this clonotype. CDR3 DNA sequence: TGTGCCAGCAGCATAGACGCTGGGGCCAACGTCCTGACTTTC. As protein: CASSIDAGANVLTF. The V call is TRBV7-9, the J call TRBJ2-6; D call uncertain. CDR1 is SEHNR and CDR2 is FQNEAQ in the germline V gene (reference sequence). The germline V and J ends were trimmed by 5 bases and 2 bases, with 7 bases remaining between them. The CDR3 is 14 residues long.

This clonotype was detected a few times. The chain is built from TRBV19 and TRBJ1-2, with a possible D match to TRBD1 (5 bases). V dropped 6 bases and J dropped 1 base, with 12 bases sitting between them. The CDR3 contains 14 residues. From germline, CDR1 is LNHDA and CDR2 SQIVND (reference sequence). The CDR3 coding sequence is TGTGCCAGTAGGGCAGGGATAGTTAACTATGGCTACACCTTC. This encodes CASRAGIVNYGYTF.

The sample holds a few counts of this clonotype. The genes are TRBV24-1 and TRBJ1-5, with D uncertain. V was shortened by 1 base and J by 5 bases, with 14 bases between the two germline ends. From germline, CDR1 is KGHDR and CDR2 SFDVKD. This CDR3 is 16 amino acids long. In DNA form, the CDR3 reads TGTGCCACCAGTGATTTTGCCCAGAGGATTGATCAGCCCCAGCATTTT. This encodes CATSDFAQRIDQPQHF.

This clonotype was recorded a few times. This chain uses TRBV10-3 with TRBJ2-3; 10 bases align to TRBD2. From germline, CDR1 is ENHRY and CDR2 SYGVKD. J gave up 4 bases and V 6 bases, and 10 bases lay outside the gene matches. The CDR3 runs 16 residues. The CDR3 loop is CAIRPGLAFLSDTQYF. CDR3 bases: TGTGCCATCAGACCGGGACTAGCGTTTTTGTCAGATACGCAGTATTTT.

This clonotype has more than one count but fewer than ten. This chain connects TRBV12-3 or TRBV12-4 to TRBJ2-7, with D possibly being TRBD2 (5 bases). This CDR3 spans 15 amino acids. Trimming shortened V by 3 bases and J by 0 bases, and 12 bases separated the two germline ends. The DNA for the CDR3 is TGTGCCAGCAGTTTCTGGGCTAGCTACTCCTACGAGCAGTACTTC. It translates to CASSFWASYSYEQYF.

This clonotype was observed many times. This chain links TRBV28 with TRBJ1-2; tentative D call: TRBD1 (5 bases). The CDR3 length is 15 residues. CDR1 and CDR2 from the germline V gene are MDHEN and SYDVKM. V was shortened by 5 bases and J by 5 bases, with 18 bases between the two germline ends. CDR3 loop: CASSPSKRGNYGYTF. For the CDR3, the DNA is TGTGCCAGCAGTCCCTCCAAACGGGGGAATTATGGCTACACCTTC.

DNA of the CDR3: TGTGCCAGTAGGACCGGGACAGTGGTCTCTGGGGCCAACGTCCTGACTTTC. It yields the protein CASRTGTVVSGANVLTF. The chain links TRBV19 to TRBJ2-6, with 7 positions matching TRBD1. Germline loops: CDR1 LNHDA, CDR2 SQIVND (reference sequence). The trim removed 6 bases at V and 0 bases at J, leaving 8 bases unmatched. CDR3 size: 17 residues.

This clonotype was picked up many times. The J gene is TRBJ2-5, the V gene TRBV7-2, with 7 bases that match TRBD2. Germline V gene sequence: CDR1 SGHTA, CDR2 FQGNSA. The CDR3 length is 15 residues. V dropped 1 base and J dropped 5; count of bases not matched to a gene: 7. DNA for the CDR3: TGTGCCAGCAGCTTAGGGGGAGGGGCGGGGGAGACCCAGTACTTC. Translating gives CASSLGGGAGETQYF.

This clonotype was found a few times. The chain links TRBV4-1 to TRBJ1-1; the D gene is possibly TRBD1 (6 bases). V lost 4 bases and J 7 bases, leaving 16 bases between the germline ends. The CDR3 totals 14 residues. Germline CDR1 MGHRA, CDR2 YSYEKL. The CDR3 protein is CASSLETGGLEAFF. The CDR3 DNA is TGCGCCAGCAGCCTTGAGACAGGCGGTCTTGAAGCTTTCTTT.

This clonotype was seen many times. This chain links TRBV6-5 with TRBJ2-2; TRBD2 matches at 13 bases. This CDR3 is built from 18 residues. Trimming took 0 bases from V and 6 from J; bases not matched to a gene: 7. In germline, CDR1 is MNHEY, CDR2 SVGAGI. The CDR3 DNA follows: TGTGCCAGCAGTTACTCCGGACTAGCGGGAGTTTTCTCCGGGGAGCTGTTTTTT. Its protein product is CASSYSGLAGVFSGELFF.

J is TRBJ2-1 and V is TRBV28; 16 positions agree with TRBD2. The CDR3 runs 18 residues. V trimming: 5 bases; J trimming: 8 bases; junction bases outside the gene matches: 12. The germline V gene has CDR1 MDHEN and CDR2 SYDVKM. The CDR3 spells CASSPPPGTSGRAHEQFF. In nucleotides, the CDR3 is TGTGCCAGCAGTCCGCCCCCCGGGACTAGCGGGAGGGCACATGAGCAGTTCTTC. The entire variable domain, with the rest obtained from reference TRBV28 and TRBJ2-1, is as follows: DVKVTQSSRYLVKRTGEKVFLECVQDMDHENMFWYRQDPGLGLRLIYFSYDVKMKEKGDIPEGYSVSREKKERFSLILESASTNQTSMYLCASSPPPGTSGRAHEQFFGPGTRLTVL.

The chain recombines TRBV20-1 with TRBJ2-7, with 8 bases fitting TRBD2. Trimming took 4 bases from V and 3 from J; bases not matched to a gene: 8. CDR3 length: 14 amino acids. Germline-derived CDR1 and CDR2 are DFQATT and SNEGSKA (reference sequence). CDR3 sequence (DNA): TGCAGTGCTAAGCCCCCAGCGGGAGTCTACGAGCAGTACTTC. Amino acids: CSAKPPAGVYEQYF.

The chain has TRBV7-9 and TRBJ1-6; 9 bases map to TRBD1. Trimming at V came to 4 bases and at J to 12 bases, leaving 7 bases not matched to a gene. The CDR3 has 14 amino acids. Germline V gene data show CDR1 as SEHNR and CDR2 as FQNEAQ (reference sequence). The CDR3 nucleotides read TGTGCCAGCAGCTCTACAGGGGGCAAGAAACCCCTCCACTTT. Amino acid sequence: CASSSTGGKKPLHF.

This chain connects TRBV10-3 to TRBJ1-1; the D gene is possibly TRBD1 (5 bases). The CDR3 runs to 14 residues. Trimming removed 0 bases from V and 4 bases from J, with 9 bases in between. The germline gives CDR1 ENHRY, CDR2 SYGVKD. DNA for the CDR3: TGTGCCATCAGTGAGTCGAGGAGGGGCACTGAAGCTTTCTTT. Translation gives CAISESRRGTEAFF.

This clonotype was counted ten times or more. This chain connects TRBV7-9 to TRBJ2-7; D is ambiguous. CDR1 and CDR2 (germline): SEHNR, FQNEAQ (reference sequence). Trimming stripped 2 bases from V and 4 bases from J, with 6 bases between. The length of the CDR3 is 12 residues. CDR3 sequence: CASSLTEYEQYF. CDR3 nucleotides: TGTGCCAGCAGCTTAACCGAATACGAGCAGTACTTC.

This clonotype has more than one count but fewer than ten. The rearrangement joins TRBV30 to TRBJ1-4; 10 positions agree with TRBD1. V gave up 7 bases and J gave up 0 bases; unmatched junction bases: 11. The germline CDR1 and CDR2 sequences are GTSNPN and SVGIG (reference sequence). The CDR3 runs 17 residues. CDR3 nucleotides: TGTGCCTCGACAACGGGGACAGGGGTGCCAACTAATGAAAAACTGTTTTTT. Protein sequence: CASTTGTGVPTNEKLFF.

The gene calls are TRBV20-1 and TRBJ2-1; the match to TRBD2 covers 7 bases. This CDR3 contains 16 residues. Germline V CDR1 and CDR2: DFQATT, SNEGSKA (reference sequence). V dropped 0 bases and J dropped 4; count of bases not matched to a gene: 9. The DNA of the CDR3 is TGCAGTGCTAGAGATCTGGCTAGCGGAGCATACAATGAGCAGTTCTTC. This codes for CSARDLASGAYNEQFF.

The chain couples TRBV29-1 to TRBJ1-3; possibly TRBD1 for D (6 bases). V lost 3 bases and J lost 2, with 17 bases in between. Looked up from germline, CDR1 is SQVTM and CDR2 is ANQGSEA. The CDR3 covers 16 residues. The CDR3 DNA follows: TGCAGCGTTGACCTATCCACAGGGCCGACTGGAAACACCATATATTTT. The encoded protein is CSVDLSTGPTGNTIYF.

Note on this clonotype: A much more abundant neighbour one base away suggests this may be a read error. The conserved closing phenylalanine or tryptophan is absent in this CDR3, likely reflecting a read error. The chain has TRBV7-2 and TRBJ2-7; 10 bases map to TRBD2. The V gene end was trimmed by 0 bases and the J gene end by 6 bases; junction bases not matched to a gene: 8. The CDR3 sequence is 16 residues long. Germline values: CDR1 SGHTA, CDR2 FQGNSA. CDR3 nucleotide sequence: TGTGCCAGCAGCTTAGCACTAGCGGGGACCTCCGGCGAGCAGTACCTC. This sequence encodes CASSLALAGTSGEQYL.

Only a few counts were recorded for this clonotype. This chain links TRBV29-1 with TRBJ1-2; TRBD1 matches 7 bases. The V segment lost 5 bases and the J segment 8 bases; nucleotides outside the gene matches: 8. The CDR3 totals 12 residues. Germline CDR1 is SQVTM and CDR2 is ANQGSEA. The CDR3 DNA follows: TGCAGCGTTCGGACAGGCCCTCGGGGCTACACCTTC. This sequence encodes CSVRTGPRGYTF.

This clonotype was counted only a few times. The V gene is TRBV30, the J gene TRBJ2-5; 9 bases fit TRBD2. V dropped 2 bases and J dropped 4; count of bases not matched to a gene: 8. This CDR3 is built from 15 residues. CDR1 is GTSNPN and CDR2 is SVGIG in the germline V gene (reference sequence). The CDR3 loop reads CAWSWVAGVGETQYF. In DNA form, the CDR3 reads TGTGCCTGGAGTTGGGTAGCGGGAGTAGGAGAGACCCAGTACTTC. The whole variable domain, remainder taken from reference TRBV30 and TRBJ2-5, is SQTIHQWPATLVQPVGSPLSLECTVEGTSNPNLYWYRQAAGRGLQLLFYSVGIGQISSEVPQNLSASRPQDRQFILSSKKLLLSDSGFYLCAWSWVAGVGETQYFGPGTRLLVL.

This clonotype was counted at least ten times. This chain links TRBV12-3 or TRBV12-4 with TRBJ2-5, with 7 bases matching TRBD1. There are 13 residues in the CDR3. V lost 3 bases to trimming and J lost 5 bases; unmatched junction nucleotides: 3. For the CDR3, the DNA is TGTGCCAGCAGTTTCCTCAGGGGGGAGACCCAGTACTTC. It encodes CASSFLRGETQYF.

The chain is built from TRBV28 and TRBJ1-2, with 10 nucleotides matching TRBD1. The CDR3 is made up of 14 amino acids. The germline gives CDR1 MDHEN, CDR2 SYDVKM. V was pared by 10 bases and J by 5 bases, with 10 bases of the junction left unmatched. The CDR3 loop is CATWTGGDWYGYTF. In nucleotides, the CDR3 is TGTGCCACCTGGACAGGGGGGGACTGGTATGGCTACACCTTC.

The chain couples TRBV29-1 to TRBJ2-7; D not resolved. The V end lost 7 bases, the J end lost 1 base, and 14 bases lay between the germline ends. Germline V CDR1 and CDR2: SQVTM, ANQGSEA. The CDR3 extends over 13 amino acids. The CDR3 bases are TGCAGCGCCGGCCTTGGGAATTCCTACGAGCAGTACTTC. It specifies CSAGLGNSYEQYF.